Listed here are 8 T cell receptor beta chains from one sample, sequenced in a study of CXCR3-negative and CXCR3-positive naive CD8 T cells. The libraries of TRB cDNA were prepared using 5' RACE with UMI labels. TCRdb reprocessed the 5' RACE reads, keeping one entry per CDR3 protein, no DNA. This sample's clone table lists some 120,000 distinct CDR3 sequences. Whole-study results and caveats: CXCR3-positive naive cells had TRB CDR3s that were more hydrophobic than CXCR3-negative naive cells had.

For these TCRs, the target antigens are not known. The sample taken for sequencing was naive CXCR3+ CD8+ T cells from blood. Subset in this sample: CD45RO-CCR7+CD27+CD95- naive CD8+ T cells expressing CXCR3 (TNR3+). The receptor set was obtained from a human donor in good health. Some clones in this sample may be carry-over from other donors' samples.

The chain's CDR3 is CASTLIPGQNYGYTF. The chain joins TRBV27 to TRBJ1-2; lacking DNA, the TRBD1 call made by TCRdb goes unchecked. The germline gives CDR1 MNHEY, CDR2 SMNVEV (reference sequence). The CDR3 runs to 15 residues.

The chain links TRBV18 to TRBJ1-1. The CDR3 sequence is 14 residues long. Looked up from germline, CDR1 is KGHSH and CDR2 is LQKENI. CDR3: CASSPWARNAEAFF.

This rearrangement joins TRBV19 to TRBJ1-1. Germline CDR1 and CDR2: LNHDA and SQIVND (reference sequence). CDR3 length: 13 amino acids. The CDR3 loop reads CASSITGTTEAFF.

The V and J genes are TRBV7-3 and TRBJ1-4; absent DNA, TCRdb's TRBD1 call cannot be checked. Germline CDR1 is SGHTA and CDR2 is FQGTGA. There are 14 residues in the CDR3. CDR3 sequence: CASSPLDSNEKLFF.

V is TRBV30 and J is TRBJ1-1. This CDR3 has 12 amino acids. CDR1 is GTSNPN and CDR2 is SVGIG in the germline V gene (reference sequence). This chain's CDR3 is CAWSVGSTEAFF.

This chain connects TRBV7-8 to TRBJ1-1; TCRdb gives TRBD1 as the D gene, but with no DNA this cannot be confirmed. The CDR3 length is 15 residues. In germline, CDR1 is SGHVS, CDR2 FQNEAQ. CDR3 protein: CASSLEGLGKPEAFF.

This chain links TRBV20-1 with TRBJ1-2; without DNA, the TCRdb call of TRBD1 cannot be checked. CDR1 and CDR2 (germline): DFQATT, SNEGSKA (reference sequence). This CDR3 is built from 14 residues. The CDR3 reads CSARSGGADYGYTF.

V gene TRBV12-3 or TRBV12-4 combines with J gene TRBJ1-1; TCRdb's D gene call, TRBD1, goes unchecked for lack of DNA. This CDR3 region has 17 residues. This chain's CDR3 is CASSSWPGSRENTEAFF.